This TCR beta chain emerged from a study of T cells in Graves' hyperthyroidism and ophthalmopathy. The table lists this clonotype with many counts. Amplification targeted TCR beta CDR3 regions from RNA transcripts. The TCR CDR3 was amplified in a first-round RT-PCR using the HTBI primer set. TCRdb re-called the multiplex PCR reads through MiXCR, storing one row per CDR3 protein. The sample lists more than 550,000 distinct CDR3 sequences; about 45% were seen once. Germline-derived CDR1 and CDR2 are ENHRY and SYGVKD. After removal of 6 bases from V and 5 bases from J, the junction contained 7 bases not matched to a gene. The CDR3 contains 14 residues.

This TCR derives from an adult man with Graves' disease, either hyperthyroidism or ophthalmopathy (not recorded which). The specimen was peripheral blood or thyroid tissue (not recorded which). The chain couples TRBV10-3 to TRBJ1-5; 7 positions agree with TRBD1. The CDR3 here is CAIRGDRVDQPQHF. As DNA, the CDR3 is TGTGCCATCAGGGGAGACAGGGTGGATCAGCCCCAGCATTTT.